This T cell receptor beta chain is drawn from a study of vaccination effects on CD4 cells after COVID-19 (dated by TCRdb to the early 2020s). About the investigation overall: Each participant got two doses of an mRNA SARS-CoV-2 vaccine, either BNT162b2 or mRNA-1273. In a couple of convalescent patients, pre-vaccine samples were collected 16 days and one week ahead of the first dose, 142 and 148 days after COVID-19 diagnosis. SARS-CoV-2 spike-specific CD4+ TCR repertoires were compared before and after mRNA vaccination in COVID-19 convalescent patients and in infection-naive vaccine recipients. The full study included some 10 COVID-19 convalescent patients and several SARS-CoV-2-naive healthy vaccine recipients. Cultures from other donors in the study were sequenced with the Oncomine TCR Beta short-read assay on an Illumina iSeq 100.

Its CDR3 holds 14 amino acids, cysteine through phenylalanine. Just the 42-base CDR3 DNA is kept, in frame starting at base 1. Taken from the germline V gene (reference sequence), the CDR1 and CDR2 loops are LNHNV and YYDKDF. V ends up 5 bases short and J 2 bases short, with an unmatched junction base count of 5. Results and caveats for the whole study, not just this receptor: Only a small number of convalescent patients were included, and no early post-infection timepoints were available, which limited the study. For convalescent patients, new clones induced by the vaccine made up most of the post-vaccine spike-reactive repertoire, and these new clones were largely distinct from the clones induced by infection. At late post-vaccination timepoints, both infection-induced and vaccine-induced clones showed marked clonal contraction, consistent with waning T cell responses.

The protocol used for the library was the immunoSEQ multiplex PCR assay. DNA from the CD4+ T cells that had been cultured and isolated underwent TCR beta CDR3 sequencing. As for how the authors treated the data: The analysis removed non-productive TCR sequences, trimmed reads to the CDR3 region, and retained only CDR3s that were 7 or more amino acids long. Antigen-specific clonotypes were identified with the MANAFEST web app by comparing expansion in peptide wells against reference cultures. To be called positive, a clone needed expansion at FDR<0.05 compared with the reference and with all other wells, an odds ratio greater than 5, and a frequency greater than 0.1% in two replicate wells. A clonotype was defined as cross-reactive if the clonotype was significantly expanded both in SARS-CoV-2 spike wells and in at least one common cold coronavirus spike condition. Using the stringdist R package, CDR3 similarity was measured by Levenshtein distance, and unrooted trees were constructed with ape in R 3.6.1. Held by TCRdb, this immuneACCESS table contains in-frame sequences only and omits some clones. Under half of the omission traces to an unresolved V gene where checked; the cause of the rest is unknown. V and J calls and clone size are as listed in that table; D and trimming were resolved from the DNA. In all, the sample holds under 65,000 clones, and around 76% of those were seen once. The top ten constitute 5% to 6.5% of the sample.

Concerning this clone: It lacks a known antigen. Base quality data are lacking; no much larger clone is found one base away.

In the ViraFEST assay, PBMC were stimulated with viral peptide pools, and TCR sequencing was then used to find antigen-specific CD4+ T cell clonotypes based on their expansion. After approximately eleven days of culture, CD4+ T cells were isolated with the EasySep CD4+ T cell isolation kit. Convalescent patients had PCR-confirmed SARS-CoV-2 infection between March and December 2020, before Alpha, Beta and Delta variants emerged in the United States. Approximately 2 million PBMC per well were cultured with 10 ug/ml peptides in IMDM containing roughly 5% human AB serum, around 10 IU/ml IL-2 and gentamicin. A peptide pool from HIV-1 Nef was used as the negative control culture condition. On days 3 and 7, half of the culture medium was replaced with fresh IL-2-containing medium. Unless noted otherwise, every peptide stimulation condition was cultured in triplicate wells. PBMC were separated from whole blood using Ficoll-Paque Plus gradient centrifugation and were then either cryopreserved at -140C or used fresh. Genomic DNA was extracted from cultured CD4+ T cells with the QIAamp micro DNA kit.

This sequence was found in a human donor who had a prior SARS-CoV-2 infection. The chain couples TRBV15 to TRBJ2-5; TRBD2 aligns with 7 central bases. The input for sequencing was CD4+ T cells from PBMCs cultured with HIV peptides, taken before COVID-19 vaccination. The cell subset or site label on this specimen signifies: HIV-1 Nef peptide pool negative control/reference culture. The CDR3 corresponds to CATSGDYTQETQYF. At the DNA level, the sequence is TGTGCCACCAGCGGGGACTATACTCAAGAGACCCAGTACTTC.